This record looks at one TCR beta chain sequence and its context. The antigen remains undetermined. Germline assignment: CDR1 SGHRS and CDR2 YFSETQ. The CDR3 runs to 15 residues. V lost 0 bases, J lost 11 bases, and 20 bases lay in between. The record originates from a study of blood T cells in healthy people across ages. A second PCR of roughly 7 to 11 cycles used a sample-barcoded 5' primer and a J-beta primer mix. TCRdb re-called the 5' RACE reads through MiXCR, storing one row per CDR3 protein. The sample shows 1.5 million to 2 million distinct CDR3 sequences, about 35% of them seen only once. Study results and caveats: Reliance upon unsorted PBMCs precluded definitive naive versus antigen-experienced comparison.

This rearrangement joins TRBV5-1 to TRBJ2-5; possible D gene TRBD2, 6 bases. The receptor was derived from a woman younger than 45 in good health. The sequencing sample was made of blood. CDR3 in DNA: TGCGCCAGCAGCTTGGGGCAGTCGGGAGCCGGGGAGCAGTACTTC. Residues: CASSLGQSGAGEQYF.